Listed here is a single T cell receptor (beta chain). Its specificity is unknown. The data are from a study of radiation and T cells in renal cell carcinoma. The overall study: Nephrectomy followed 15 Gy stereotactic body radiation by 4 weeks.

Generated by immunoSEQ multiplex PCR, the TCRdb table keeps only in-frame clones and is missing some. The sample has some 72,000 clones, roughly 82% seen once. Overall study results and limits: From baseline, blood top tumor clonotypes peaked at 2 weeks post-radiation.

Time point described: blood 2 weeks post-SBRT. Treatment in this sample: 15 Gy SBRT to primary tumor, nephrectomy 4 weeks later. After SBRT, blood was collected at 2 and 4 weeks, plus baseline. Clear cell pathology was present in this patient's renal cell carcinoma. V was shortened by 4 bases and J by 5 bases, with 15 bases between the two germline ends. This CDR3 region has 14 residues. Per the germline V gene, CDR1 is SGHNT and CDR2 is YYREEE (reference sequence). The sequence was obtained from a man between 60 and 70 years old with renal cell carcinoma. Material: blood, obtained from a patient whose treatment included radiotherapy and nephrectomy. The chain is built from TRBV5-4 and TRBJ2-5; TRBD2 is a possible D gene (7 bases). CDR3 sequence: CASSGGGGRETQYF. The CDR3 DNA reads TGTGCCAGCAGCGGTGGGGGGGGCCGGGAGACCCAGTACTTC. The full variable domain, completed using reference TRBV5-4 and TRBJ2-5, is ETGVTQSPTHLIKTRGQQVTLRCSSQSGHNTVSWYQQALGQGPQFIFQYYREEENGRGNFPPRFSGLQFPNYSSELNVNALELDDSALYLCASSGGGGRETQYFGPGTRLLVL.